This T cell receptor beta chain emerged from a study of CD8 T cells in ankylosing spondylitis (dated by TCRdb to 2016 to 2017). A note on the overall study: T cell receptor beta repertoires were profiled in healthy donors and ankylosing spondylitis patients so that disease-linked TCR variants could be found. The full study cohort comprised 25 ankylosing spondylitis patients and 85 to 120 healthy donors. Peripheral blood was sampled, and synovial fluid was additionally collected from ankylosing spondylitis patients. Study-wide findings and limitations: Some of the motif variants had been reported before in the synovial fluid and blood of reactive arthritis patients, a finding that suggests common disease-initiation mechanisms. The disease-linked clones were reported to be significantly enriched in matched synovial fluid samples from ankylosing spondylitis patients. A TCR beta motif made up of several highly homologous amino acid variants appeared to be characteristic of blood from ankylosing spondylitis patients. The disease-linked clones had a CD8+ phenotype and were found at relatively low frequencies in peripheral blood.

Sequencing instrument: Illumina HiSeq 2500. Quantitative 5'-RACE with molecular barcodes was the method used to prepare the TCR beta libraries. Per the original workflow: A new computational method, built on a probabilistic model of VDJ rearrangement, was used to identify disease-linked TCR variants. Using fastp trimming at Q25 and MiXCR clonotype assembly, TCRdb reanalyzed the public sequencing data and kept in-frame beta chains. Each entry is one CDR3 protein sequence, shown with its most common DNA and genes. TCRdb's processing, not the authors' own work, is the source of the V and J calls. The sample contains about 250,000 distinct CDR3 sequences, 8% to 9% of them found a single time. Together, the top ten hold roughly 5% of the sample. Trimmed from V: 4 bases; trimmed from J: 2 bases; junction bases lacking a gene match: 11. CDR1 and CDR2, looked up from the germline V gene, are MNHEY and SVGAGI. The CDR3 runs 16 residues from the cysteine to the phenylalanine. Here the CDR3 DNA is all that survives: 48 bases in frame from base 1.

This clonotype was seen repeatedly, ten times or more. Its antigen target is currently unknown. No qualities accompany the bases; no much larger clone lies one base away. This clonotype was sampled from a female donor with ankylosing spondylitis or in good health (not recorded which). Sequencing was carried out using blood, either unsorted or a sorted T cell fraction (not recorded which). The rearranged chain carries TRBV6-5 and TRBJ2-7; 7 nucleotides in the junction match TRBD2. The DNA reads TGTGCCAGCAGTTCCCCTGGCGGGAGCGGGCCCTACGAGCAGTACTTC. This translates into CASSSPGGSGPYEQYF.